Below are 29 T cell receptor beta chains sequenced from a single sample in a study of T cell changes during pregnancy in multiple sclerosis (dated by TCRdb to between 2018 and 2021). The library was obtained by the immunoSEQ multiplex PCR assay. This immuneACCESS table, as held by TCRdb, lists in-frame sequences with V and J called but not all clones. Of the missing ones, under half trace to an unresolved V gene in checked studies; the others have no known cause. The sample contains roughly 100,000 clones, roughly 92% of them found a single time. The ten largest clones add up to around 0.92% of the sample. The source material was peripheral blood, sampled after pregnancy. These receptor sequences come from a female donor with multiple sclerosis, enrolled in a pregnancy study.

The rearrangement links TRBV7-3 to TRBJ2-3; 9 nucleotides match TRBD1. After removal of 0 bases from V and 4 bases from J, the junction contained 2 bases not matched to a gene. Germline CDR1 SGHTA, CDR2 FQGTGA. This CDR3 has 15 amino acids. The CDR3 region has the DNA TGTGCCAGCAGCTTAACGGGACAGGGTGCAGATACGCAGTATTTT. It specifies CASSLTGQGADTQYF.

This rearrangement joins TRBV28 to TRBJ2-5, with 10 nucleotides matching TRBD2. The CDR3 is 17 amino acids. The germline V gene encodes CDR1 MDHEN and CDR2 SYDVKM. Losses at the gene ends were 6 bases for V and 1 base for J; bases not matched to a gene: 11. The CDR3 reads CASRSLTSGAPQETQYF. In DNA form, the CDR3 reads TGTGCCAGCAGGTCTCTTACTAGCGGGGCCCCCCAAGAGACCCAGTACTTC. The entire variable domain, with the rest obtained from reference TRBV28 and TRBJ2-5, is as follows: DVKVTQSSRYLVKRTGEKVFLECVQDMDHENMFWYRQDPGLGLRLIYFSYDVKMKEKGDIPEGYSVSREKKERFSLILESASTNQTSMYLCASRSLTSGAPQETQYFGPGTRLLVL.

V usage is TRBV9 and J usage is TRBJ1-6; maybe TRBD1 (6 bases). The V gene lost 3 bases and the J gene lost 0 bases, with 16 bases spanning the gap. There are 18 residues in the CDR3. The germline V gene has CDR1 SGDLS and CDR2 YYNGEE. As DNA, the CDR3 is TGTGCCAGCAGCGCCGGACAGAAAGTAGGCTCCTATAATTCACCCCTCCACTTT. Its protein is CASSAGQKVGSYNSPLHF.

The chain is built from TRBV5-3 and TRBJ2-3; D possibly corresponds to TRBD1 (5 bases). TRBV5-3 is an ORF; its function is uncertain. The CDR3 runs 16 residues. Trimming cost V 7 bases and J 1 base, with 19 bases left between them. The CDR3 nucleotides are TGTGCCAGACACCTTTCGGCCCAGGGTGGCACAGATACGCAGTATTTT. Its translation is CARHLSAQGGTDTQYF.

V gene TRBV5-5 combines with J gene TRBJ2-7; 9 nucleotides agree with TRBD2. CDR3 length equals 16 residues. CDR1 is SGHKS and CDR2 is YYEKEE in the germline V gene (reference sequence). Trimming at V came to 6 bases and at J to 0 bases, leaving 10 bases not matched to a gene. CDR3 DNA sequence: TGTGCCAGCACCCTAGCGCGGGGGGGCCTCTCCTACGAGCAGTACTTC. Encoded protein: CASTLARGGLSYEQYF. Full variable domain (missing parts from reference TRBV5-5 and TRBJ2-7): DAGVTQSPTHLIKTRGQQVTLRCSPISGHKSVSWYQQVLGQGPQFIFQYYEKEERGRGNFPDRFSARQFPNYSSELNVNALLLGDSALYLCASTLARGGLSYEQYFGPGTRLTVT.

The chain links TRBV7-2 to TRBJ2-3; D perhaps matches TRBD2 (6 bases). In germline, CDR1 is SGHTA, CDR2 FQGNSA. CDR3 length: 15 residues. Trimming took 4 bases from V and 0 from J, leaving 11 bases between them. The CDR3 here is CASSSDGGSTDTQYF. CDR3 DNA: TGTGCCAGCAGCTCAGACGGGGGAAGCACAGATACGCAGTATTTT.

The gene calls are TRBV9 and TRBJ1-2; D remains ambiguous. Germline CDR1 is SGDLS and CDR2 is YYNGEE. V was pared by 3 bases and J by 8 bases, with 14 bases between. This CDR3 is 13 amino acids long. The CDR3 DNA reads TGTGCCAGCAGCGACTATAGGGAGGAAGGCTACACCTTC. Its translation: CASSDYREEGYTF.

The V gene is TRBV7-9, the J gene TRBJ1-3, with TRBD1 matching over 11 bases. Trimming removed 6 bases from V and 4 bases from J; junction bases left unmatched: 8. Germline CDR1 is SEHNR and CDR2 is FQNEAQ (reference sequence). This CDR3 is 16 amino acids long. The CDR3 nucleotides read TGTGCCAGCAGTTCTGGGACAGGGGGATTGGGAAACACCATATATTTT. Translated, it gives CASSSGTGGLGNTIYF.

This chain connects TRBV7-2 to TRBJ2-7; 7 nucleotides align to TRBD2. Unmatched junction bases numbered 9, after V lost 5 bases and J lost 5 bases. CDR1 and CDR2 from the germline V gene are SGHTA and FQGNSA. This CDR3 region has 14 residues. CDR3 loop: CASSHGGIGNEQYF. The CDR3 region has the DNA TGTGCCAGCAGCCACGGGGGGATAGGAAACGAGCAGTACTTC.

The CDR3 loop reads CSVSTSGLYEQYF. CDR3 coding DNA: TGCAGCGTTTCTACTAGCGGGCTTTACGAGCAGTACTTC. This chain uses TRBV29-1 with TRBJ2-7; 9 bases are shared with TRBD2. This CDR3 comprises 13 residues. V lost 5 bases and J lost 4; bases outside the gene matches: 6. Germline assignment: CDR1 SQVTM and CDR2 ANQGSEA.

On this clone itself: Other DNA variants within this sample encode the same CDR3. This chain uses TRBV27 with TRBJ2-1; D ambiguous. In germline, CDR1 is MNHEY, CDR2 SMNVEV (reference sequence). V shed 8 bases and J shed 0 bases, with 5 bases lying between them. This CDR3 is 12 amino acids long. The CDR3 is CASRSSYNEQFF. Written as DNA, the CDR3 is TGTGCCAGCCGTAGCTCCTACAATGAGCAGTTCTTC.

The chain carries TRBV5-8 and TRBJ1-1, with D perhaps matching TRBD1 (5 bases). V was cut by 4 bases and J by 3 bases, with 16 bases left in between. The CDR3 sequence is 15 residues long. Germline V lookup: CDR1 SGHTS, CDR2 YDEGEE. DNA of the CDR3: TGTGCCAGCAGCACAGGACCGTCCATGGACACTGAAGCTTTCTTT. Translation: CASSTGPSMDTEAFF.

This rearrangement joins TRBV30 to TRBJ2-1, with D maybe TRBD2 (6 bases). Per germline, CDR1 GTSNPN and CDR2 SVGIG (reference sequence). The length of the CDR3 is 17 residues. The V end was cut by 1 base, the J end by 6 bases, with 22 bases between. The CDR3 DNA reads TGTGCCTGGAGTGCCCCGGTGGGACGGAGGGCCGTCAATGAGCAGTTCTTC. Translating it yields CAWSAPVGRRAVNEQFF. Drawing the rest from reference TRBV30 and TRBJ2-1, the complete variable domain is SQTIHQWPATLVQPVGSPLSLECTVEGTSNPNLYWYRQAAGRGLQLLFYSVGIGQISSEVPQNLSASRPQDRQFILSSKKLLLSDSGFYLCAWSAPVGRRAVNEQFFGPGTRLTVL.

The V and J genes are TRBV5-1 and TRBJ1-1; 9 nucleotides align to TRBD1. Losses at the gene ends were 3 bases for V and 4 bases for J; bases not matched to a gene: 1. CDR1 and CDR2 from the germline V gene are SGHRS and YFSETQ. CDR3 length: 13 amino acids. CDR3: CASSWGQGTEAFF. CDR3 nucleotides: TGCGCCAGCAGCTGGGGACAGGGCACTGAAGCTTTCTTT.

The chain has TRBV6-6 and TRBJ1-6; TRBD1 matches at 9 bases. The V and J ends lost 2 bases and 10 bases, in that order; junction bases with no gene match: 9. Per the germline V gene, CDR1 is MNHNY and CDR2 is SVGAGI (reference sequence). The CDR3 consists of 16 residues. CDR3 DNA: TGTGCCAGCAGTTACCCCGGGACAGGGAAGGACTCACCCCTCCACTTT. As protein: CASSYPGTGKDSPLHF.

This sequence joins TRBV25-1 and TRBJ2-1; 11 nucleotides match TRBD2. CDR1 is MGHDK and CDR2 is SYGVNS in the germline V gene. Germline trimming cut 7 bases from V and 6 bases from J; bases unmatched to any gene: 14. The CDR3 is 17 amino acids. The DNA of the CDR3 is TGTGCCAGCACCGGGGGAAAGACTAGCGGGACATTCAATGAGCAGTTCTTC. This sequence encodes CASTGGKTSGTFNEQFF.

The CDR3 region is CASSYDRYEQYF. The CDR3 DNA sequence: TGTGCCAGCAGCTACGACAGATACGAGCAGTACTTC. The chain couples TRBV7-9 to TRBJ2-7; tentatively, D is TRBD1 (5 bases). The V gene lost 4 bases and the J gene lost 4 bases, with 8 bases spanning the gap. The CDR3 is 12 amino acids. Germline CDR1 and CDR2: SEHNR and FQNEAQ (reference sequence).

Here the CDR3 DNA reads TGCGCCAGCAGAGACAGGGGAGGCTACACCTTC. Translation gives CASRDRGGYTF. The chain links TRBV5-1 to TRBJ1-2; 8 bases are shared with TRBD1. From germline, CDR1 is SGHRS and CDR2 YFSETQ. This CDR3 contains 11 residues. V lost 5 bases to trimming and J lost 8 bases; unmatched junction nucleotides: 2.

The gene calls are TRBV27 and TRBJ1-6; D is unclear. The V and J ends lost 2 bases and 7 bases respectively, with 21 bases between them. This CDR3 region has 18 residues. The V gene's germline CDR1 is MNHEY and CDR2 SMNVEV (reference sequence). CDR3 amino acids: CASSLLLNSQSSNSPLHF. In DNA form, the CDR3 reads TGTGCCAGCAGTTTACTTCTTAATAGCCAGAGCTCGAATTCACCCCTCCACTTT.

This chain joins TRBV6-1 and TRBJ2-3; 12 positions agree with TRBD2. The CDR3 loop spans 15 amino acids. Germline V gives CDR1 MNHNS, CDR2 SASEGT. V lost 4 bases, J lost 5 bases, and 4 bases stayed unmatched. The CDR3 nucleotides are TGTGCCAGCAGTGCTAGCGGGAGGGGAGGAGATACGCAGTATTTT. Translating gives CASSASGRGGDTQYF.

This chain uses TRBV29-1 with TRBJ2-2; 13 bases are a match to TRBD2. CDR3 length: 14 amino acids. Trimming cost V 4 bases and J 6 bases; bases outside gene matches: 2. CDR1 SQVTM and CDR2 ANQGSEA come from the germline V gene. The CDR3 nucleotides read TGCAGCGTTGTCGGACTAGCGGGAGCCGGGGAGCTGTTTTTT. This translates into CSVVGLAGAGELFF.

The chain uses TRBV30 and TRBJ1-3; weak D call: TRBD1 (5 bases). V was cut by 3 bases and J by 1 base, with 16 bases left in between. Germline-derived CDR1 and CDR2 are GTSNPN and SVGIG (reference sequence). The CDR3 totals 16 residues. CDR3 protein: CAWSRSIRASGNTIYF. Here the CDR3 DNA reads TGTGCCTGGAGCCGATCGATCAGGGCATCTGGAAACACCATATATTTT. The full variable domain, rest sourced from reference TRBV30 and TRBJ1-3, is SQTIHQWPATLVQPVGSPLSLECTVEGTSNPNLYWYRQAAGRGLQLLFYSVGIGQISSEVPQNLSASRPQDRQFILSSKKLLLSDSGFYLCAWSRSIRASGNTIYFGEGSWLTVV.

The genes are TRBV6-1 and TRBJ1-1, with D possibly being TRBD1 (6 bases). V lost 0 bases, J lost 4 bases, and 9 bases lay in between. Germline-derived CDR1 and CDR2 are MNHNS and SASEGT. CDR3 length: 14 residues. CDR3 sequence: CASSEARGATEAFF. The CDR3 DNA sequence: TGTGCCAGCAGTGAAGCGCGGGGGGCCACTGAAGCTTTCTTT.

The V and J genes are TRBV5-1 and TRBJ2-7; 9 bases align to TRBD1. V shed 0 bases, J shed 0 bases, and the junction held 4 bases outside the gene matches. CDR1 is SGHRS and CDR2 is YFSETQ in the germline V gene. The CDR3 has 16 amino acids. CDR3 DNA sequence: TGCGCCAGCAGCTTGGCCGGGGACAGGGTCTCCTACGAGCAGTACTTC. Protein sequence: CASSLAGDRVSYEQYF.

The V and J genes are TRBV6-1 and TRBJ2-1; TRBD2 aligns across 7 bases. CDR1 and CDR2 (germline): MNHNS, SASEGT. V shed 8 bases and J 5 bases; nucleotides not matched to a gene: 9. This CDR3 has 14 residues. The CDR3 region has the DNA TGTGCCAGCTTCTGGGGGGGTGGGCACAATGAGCAGTTCTTC. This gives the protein CASFWGGGHNEQFF.

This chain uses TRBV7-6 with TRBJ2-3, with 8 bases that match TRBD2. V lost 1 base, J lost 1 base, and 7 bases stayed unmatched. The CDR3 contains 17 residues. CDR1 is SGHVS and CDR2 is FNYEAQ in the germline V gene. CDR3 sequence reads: CASSLVLAGWGTDTQYF. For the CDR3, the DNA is TGTGCCAGCAGCTTAGTATTAGCGGGGTGGGGCACAGATACGCAGTATTTT.

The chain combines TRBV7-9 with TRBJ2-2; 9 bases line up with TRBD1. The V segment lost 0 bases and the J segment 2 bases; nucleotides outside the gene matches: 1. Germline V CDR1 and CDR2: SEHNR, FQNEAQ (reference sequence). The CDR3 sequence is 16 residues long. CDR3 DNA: TGTGCCAGCAGCTTAGCGGGACAGGGAAACACCGGGGAGCTGTTTTTT. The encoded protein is CASSLAGQGNTGELFF.

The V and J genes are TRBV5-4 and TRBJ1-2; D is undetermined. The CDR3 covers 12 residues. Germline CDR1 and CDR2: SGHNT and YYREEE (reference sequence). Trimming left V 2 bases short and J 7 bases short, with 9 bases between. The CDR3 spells CASSFDIGGYTF. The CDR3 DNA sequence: TGTGCCAGCAGCTTTGACATCGGTGGCTACACCTTC.

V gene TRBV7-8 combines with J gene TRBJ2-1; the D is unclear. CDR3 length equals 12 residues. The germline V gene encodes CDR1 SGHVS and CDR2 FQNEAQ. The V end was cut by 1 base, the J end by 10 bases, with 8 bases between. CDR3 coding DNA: TGTGCCAGCAGCTTAGAGGTGCGGGAGCAGTTCTTC. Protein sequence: CASSLEVREQFF. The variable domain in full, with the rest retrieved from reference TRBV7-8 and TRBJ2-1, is GAGVSQSPRYKVAKRGQDVALRCDPISGHVSLFWYQQALGQGPEFLTYFQNEAQLDKSGLPSDRFFAERPEGSVSTLKIQRTQQEDSAVYLCASSLEVREQFFGPGTRLTVL.